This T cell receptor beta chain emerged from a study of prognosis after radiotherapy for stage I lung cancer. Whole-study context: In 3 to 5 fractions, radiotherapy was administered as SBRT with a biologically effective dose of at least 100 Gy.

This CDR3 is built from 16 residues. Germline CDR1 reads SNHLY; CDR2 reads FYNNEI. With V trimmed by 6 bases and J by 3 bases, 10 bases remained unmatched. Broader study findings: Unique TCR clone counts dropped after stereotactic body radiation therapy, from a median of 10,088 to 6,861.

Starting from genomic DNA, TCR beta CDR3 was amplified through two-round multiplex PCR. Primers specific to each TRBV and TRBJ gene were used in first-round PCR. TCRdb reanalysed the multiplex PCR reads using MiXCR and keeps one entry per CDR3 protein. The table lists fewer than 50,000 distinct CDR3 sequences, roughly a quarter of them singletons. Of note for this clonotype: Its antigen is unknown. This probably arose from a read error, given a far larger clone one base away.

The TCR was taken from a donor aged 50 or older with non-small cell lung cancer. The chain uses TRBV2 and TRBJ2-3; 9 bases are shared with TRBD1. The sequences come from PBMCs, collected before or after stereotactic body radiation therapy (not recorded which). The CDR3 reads CASRYGYRGRTDTQYF. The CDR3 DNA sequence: TGTGCCAGCAGATACGGGTACAGGGGGCGAACAGATACGCAGTATTTT.